One T cell receptor (beta chain) is described in this entry. What it recognizes is unknown. With 60 Vbeta and 13 Jbeta primers, the PCR was carried out. Method: immunoSEQ multiplex PCR; TCRdb's copy keeps in-frame clones and lacks some. The table includes some 67,000 clones, 75% detected once. The source of the sample is a study of cytomegalovirus exposure and HLA in healthy donors. Study-wide background: Among the 400 or so donors who were genotyped, roughly 76% fell in the genetic ancestry cluster that is associated with self-reported Caucasian donors. Findings and limits, study-wide: In a later analysis, common viral pathogens appeared linked to several of the most significant clusters. Approximately 160 TCR beta chains were listed as cytomegalovirus-associated.

Germline CDR1 is SQVTM and CDR2 is ANQGSEA. There are 15 residues in the CDR3. With 0 bases clipped from V and 4 bases from J, the junction kept 5 bases outside the gene matches. The specimen was PBMCs. The J gene is TRBJ2-2, the V gene TRBV29-1; 7 bases fit TRBD1. The source of this sequence is a man aged 55 to 70 in good health and CMV-seropositive. CDR3 protein: CSVEEQGRVTGELFF. The CDR3 DNA is TGCAGCGTTGAAGAACAGGGGCGGGTCACCGGGGAGCTGTTTTTT.